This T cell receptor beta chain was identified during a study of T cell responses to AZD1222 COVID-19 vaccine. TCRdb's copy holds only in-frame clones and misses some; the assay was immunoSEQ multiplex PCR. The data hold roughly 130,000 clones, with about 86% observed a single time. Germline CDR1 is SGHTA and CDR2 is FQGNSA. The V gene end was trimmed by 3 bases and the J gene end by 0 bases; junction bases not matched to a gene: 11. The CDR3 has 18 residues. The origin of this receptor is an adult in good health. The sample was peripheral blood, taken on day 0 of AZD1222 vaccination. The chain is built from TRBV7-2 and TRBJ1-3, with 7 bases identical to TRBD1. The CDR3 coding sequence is TGTGCCAGCAGCTTGGGGTTAGGGGGCCTTTCCTCTGGAAACACCATATATTTT. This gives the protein CASSLGLGGLSSGNTIYF.